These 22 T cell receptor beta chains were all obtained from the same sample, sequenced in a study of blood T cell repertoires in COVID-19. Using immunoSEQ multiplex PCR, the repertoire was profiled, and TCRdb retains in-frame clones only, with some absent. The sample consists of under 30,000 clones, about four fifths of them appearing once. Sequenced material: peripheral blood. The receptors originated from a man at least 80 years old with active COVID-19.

The CDR3 reads CASSLVPRSSYNSPLHF. DNA of the CDR3: TGTGCCAGCAGTTTAGTACCCCGGAGCTCCTATAATTCACCCCTCCACTTT. The chain recombines TRBV27 with TRBJ1-6, with D hard to call. Germline assignment: CDR1 MNHEY and CDR2 SMNVEV (reference sequence). Trimming pared 2 bases from V and 0 bases from J, leaving 11 bases between. This CDR3 has 17 residues.

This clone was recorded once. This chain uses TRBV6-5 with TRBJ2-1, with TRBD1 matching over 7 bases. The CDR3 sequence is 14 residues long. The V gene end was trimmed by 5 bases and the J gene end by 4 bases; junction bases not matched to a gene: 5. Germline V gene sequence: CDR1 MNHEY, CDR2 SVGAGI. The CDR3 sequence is CASSPWDRYNEQFF. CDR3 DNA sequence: TGTGCCAGCAGTCCCTGGGACAGATACAATGAGCAGTTCTTC.

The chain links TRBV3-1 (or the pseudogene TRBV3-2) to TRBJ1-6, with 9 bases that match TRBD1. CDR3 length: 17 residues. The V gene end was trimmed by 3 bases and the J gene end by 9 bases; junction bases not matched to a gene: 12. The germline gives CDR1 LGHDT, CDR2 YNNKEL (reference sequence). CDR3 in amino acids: CASSQRGQGGKSSPLHF. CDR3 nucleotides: TGTGCCAGCAGCCAGAGGGGACAGGGAGGAAAGAGTTCACCCCTCCACTTT.

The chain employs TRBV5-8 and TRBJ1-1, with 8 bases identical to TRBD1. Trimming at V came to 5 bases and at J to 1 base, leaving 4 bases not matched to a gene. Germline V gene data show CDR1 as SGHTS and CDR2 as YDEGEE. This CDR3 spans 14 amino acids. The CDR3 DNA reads TGTGCCAGCAGTAAACAGGGGGGGAACACTGAAGCTTTCTTT. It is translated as CASSKQGGNTEAFF.

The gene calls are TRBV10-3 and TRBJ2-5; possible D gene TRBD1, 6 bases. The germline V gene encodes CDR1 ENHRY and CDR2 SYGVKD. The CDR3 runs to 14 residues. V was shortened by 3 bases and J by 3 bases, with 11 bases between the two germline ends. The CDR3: CAISDRGGEETQYF. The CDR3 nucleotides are TGTGCCATCAGTGACAGGGGTGGGGAAGAGACCCAGTACTTC.

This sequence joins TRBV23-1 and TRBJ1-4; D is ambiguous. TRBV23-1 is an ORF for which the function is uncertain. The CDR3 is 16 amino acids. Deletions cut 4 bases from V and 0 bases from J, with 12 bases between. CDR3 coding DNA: TGCGCCAGCAGTCTTCGGGTTACCGCAACTAATGAAAAACTGTTTTTT. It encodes CASSLRVTATNEKLFF.

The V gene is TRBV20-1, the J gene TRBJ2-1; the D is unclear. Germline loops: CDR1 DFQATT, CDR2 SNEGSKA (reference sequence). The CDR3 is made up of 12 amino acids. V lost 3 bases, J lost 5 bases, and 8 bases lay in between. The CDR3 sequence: CSASVSNNEQFF. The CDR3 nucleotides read TGCAGTGCTAGTGTAAGCAACAATGAGCAGTTCTTC.

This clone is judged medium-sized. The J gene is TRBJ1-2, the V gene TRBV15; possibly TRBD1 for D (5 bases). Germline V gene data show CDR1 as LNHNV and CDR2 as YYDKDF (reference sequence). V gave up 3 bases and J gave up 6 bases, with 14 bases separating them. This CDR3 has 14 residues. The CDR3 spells CATSSQGGYDGYTF. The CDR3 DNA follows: TGTGCCACCAGCAGTCAGGGAGGTTACGATGGCTACACCTTC.

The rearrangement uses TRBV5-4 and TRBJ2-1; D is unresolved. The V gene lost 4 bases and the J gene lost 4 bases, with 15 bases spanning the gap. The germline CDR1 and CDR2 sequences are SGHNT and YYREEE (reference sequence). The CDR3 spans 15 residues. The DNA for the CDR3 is TGTGCCAGCAGCCCCTCTCAGAATGCTTACAATGAGCAGTTCTTC. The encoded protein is CASSPSQNAYNEQFF.

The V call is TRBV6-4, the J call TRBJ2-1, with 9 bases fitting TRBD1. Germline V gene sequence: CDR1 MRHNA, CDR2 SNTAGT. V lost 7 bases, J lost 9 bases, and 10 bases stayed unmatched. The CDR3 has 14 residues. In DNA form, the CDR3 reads TGTGCCAGCAAACCGGGACAGGGTAACTTTGAGCAGTTCTTC. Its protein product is CASKPGQGNFEQFF.

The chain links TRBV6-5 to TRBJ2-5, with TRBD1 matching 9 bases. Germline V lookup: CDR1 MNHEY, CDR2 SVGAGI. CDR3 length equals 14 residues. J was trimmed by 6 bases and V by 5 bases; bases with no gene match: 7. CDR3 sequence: CASSTQGAMKTQYF. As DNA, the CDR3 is TGTGCCAGCAGTACACAGGGGGCCATGAAGACCCAGTACTTC.

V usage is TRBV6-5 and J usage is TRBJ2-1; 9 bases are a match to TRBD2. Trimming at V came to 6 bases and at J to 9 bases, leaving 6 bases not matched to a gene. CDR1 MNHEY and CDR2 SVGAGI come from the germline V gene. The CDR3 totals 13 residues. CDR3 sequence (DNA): TGTGCCAGCAGCCGCGGGGGGGCATTTGAGCAGTTCTTC. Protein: CASSRGGAFEQFF.

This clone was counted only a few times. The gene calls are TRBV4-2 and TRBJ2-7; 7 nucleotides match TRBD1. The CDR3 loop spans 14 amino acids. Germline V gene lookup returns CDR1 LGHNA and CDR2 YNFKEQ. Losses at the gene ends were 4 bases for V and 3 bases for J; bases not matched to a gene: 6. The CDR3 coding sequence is TGTGCCAGCAGCCCGACACAGGGGAGCTACGAGCAGTACTTC. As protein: CASSPTQGSYEQYF.

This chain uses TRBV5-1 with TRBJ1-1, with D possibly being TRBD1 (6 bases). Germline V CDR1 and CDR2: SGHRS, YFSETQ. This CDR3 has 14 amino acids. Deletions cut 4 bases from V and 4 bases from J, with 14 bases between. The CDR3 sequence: CASSVQGGSTEAFF. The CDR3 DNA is TGCGCCAGCAGCGTACAGGGAGGGAGCACTGAAGCTTTCTTT.

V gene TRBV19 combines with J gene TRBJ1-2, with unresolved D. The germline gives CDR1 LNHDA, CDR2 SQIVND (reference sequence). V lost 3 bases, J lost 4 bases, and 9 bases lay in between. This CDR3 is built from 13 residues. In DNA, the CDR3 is TGTGCCAGTAGTATGTCCCCTCGCTATGGCTACACCTTC. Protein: CASSMSPRYGYTF.

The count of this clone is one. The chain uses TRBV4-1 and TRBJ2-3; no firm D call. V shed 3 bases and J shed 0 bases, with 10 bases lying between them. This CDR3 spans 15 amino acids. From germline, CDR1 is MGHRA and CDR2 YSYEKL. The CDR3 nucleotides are TGCGCCAGCAGCCACCTAAGAACTAGCACAGATACGCAGTATTTT. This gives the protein CASSHLRTSTDTQYF.

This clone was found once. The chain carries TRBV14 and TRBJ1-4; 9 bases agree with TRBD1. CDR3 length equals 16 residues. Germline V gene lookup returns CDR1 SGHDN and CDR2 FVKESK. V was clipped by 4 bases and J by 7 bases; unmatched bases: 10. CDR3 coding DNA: TGTGCCAGCAGCCGGAACAGGGGGCGATTCGGTGAAAAACTGTTTTTT. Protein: CASSRNRGRFGEKLFF.

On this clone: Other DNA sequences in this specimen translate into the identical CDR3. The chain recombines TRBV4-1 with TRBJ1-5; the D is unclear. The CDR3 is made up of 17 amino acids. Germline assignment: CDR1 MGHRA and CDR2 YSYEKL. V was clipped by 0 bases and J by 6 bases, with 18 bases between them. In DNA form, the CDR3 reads TGCGCCAGCAGCCAAGATGGAGGGCCTGATCCTGCTCAGCCCCAGCATTTT. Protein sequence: CASSQDGGPDPAQPQHF.

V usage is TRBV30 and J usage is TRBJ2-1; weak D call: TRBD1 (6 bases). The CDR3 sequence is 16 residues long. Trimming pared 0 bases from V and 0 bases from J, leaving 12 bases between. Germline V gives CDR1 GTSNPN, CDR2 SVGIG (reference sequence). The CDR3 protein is CAWSVPQDSSYNEQFF. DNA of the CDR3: TGTGCCTGGAGTGTACCACAGGACAGCTCCTACAATGAGCAGTTCTTC.

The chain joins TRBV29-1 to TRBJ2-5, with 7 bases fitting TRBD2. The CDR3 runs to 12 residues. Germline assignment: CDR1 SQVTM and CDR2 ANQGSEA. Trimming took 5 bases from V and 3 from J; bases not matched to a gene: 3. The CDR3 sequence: CSVRGGEETQYF. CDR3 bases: TGCAGCGTTCGCGGGGGAGAAGAGACCCAGTACTTC.

CDR3 in amino acids: CASSTGTRNTGELFF. CDR3 DNA sequence: TGCGCCAGCAGCACCGGGACTCGGAACACCGGGGAGCTGTTTTTT. The V gene is TRBV5-1, the J gene TRBJ2-2; possibly TRBD2 for D (6 bases). CDR3 length: 15 amino acids. From germline, CDR1 is SGHRS and CDR2 YFSETQ. Trimming cost V 4 bases and J 1 base, with 11 bases left between them.

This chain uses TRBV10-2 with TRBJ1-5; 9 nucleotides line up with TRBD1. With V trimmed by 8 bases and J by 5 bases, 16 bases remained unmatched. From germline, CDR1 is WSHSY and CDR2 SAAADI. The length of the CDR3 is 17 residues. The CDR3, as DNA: TGCGCCAGCCGACAAACTAATACAGGGGGCGCCCATCAGCCCCAGCATTTT. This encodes CASRQTNTGGAHQPQHF.